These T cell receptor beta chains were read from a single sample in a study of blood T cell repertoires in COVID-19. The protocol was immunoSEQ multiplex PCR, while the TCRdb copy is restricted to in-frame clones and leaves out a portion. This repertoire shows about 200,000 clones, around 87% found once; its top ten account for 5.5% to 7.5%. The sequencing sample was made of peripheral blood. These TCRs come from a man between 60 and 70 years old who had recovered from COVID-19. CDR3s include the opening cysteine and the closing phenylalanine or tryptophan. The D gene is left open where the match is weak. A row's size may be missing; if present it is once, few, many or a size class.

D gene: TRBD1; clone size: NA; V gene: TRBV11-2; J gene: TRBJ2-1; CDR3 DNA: TGTGCCAGCACCGGGACAGGGGTTGGCCTCTACAATGAGCAGTTCTTC; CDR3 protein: CASTGTGVGLYNEQFF
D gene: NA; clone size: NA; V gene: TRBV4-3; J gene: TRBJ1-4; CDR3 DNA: TGCGCCAGCAGCCAAGGTCAGGGATCTAATGAAAAACTGTTTTTT; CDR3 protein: CASSQGQGSNEKLFF
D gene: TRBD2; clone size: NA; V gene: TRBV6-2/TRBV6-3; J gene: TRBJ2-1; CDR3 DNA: TGTGCCAGCAGTGTCTCCGGACTAGTTTATGAGCAGTTCTTC; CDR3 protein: CASSVSGLVYEQFF
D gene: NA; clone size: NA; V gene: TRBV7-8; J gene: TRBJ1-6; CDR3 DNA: TGTGCCAGCAGCTTGGCGTTGCAGGGGCTGTCACCCCTCCACTTT; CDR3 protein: CASSLALQGLSPLHF
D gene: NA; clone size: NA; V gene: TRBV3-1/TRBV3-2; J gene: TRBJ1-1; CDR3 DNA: TGTGCCAGCAGCCGCGAGGACAGGAACACTGAAGCTTTCTTT; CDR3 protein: CASSREDRNTEAFF
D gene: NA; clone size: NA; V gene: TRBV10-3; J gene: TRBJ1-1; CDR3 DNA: TGTGCCATCAGTGATGGGGGGAGGAACACTGAAGCTTTCTTT; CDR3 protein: CAISDGGRNTEAFF
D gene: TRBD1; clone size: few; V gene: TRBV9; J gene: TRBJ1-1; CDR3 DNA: TGTGCCAGCAGCGTCAGGGGGTCGAACACTGAAGCTTTCTTT; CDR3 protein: CASSVRGSNTEAFF
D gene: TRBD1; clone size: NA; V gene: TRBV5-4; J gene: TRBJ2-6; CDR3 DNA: TGTGCCAGCAGCTTGGTGGCCAGGGGGTCTGGGGCCAACGTCCTGACTTTC; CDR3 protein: CASSLVARGSGANVLTF
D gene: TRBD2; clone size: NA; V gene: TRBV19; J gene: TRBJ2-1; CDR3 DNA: TGTGCCAGTACTGGACTAGCGGGGGGTAGCTCCTACAATGAGCAGTTCTTC; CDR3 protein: CASTGLAGGSSYNEQFF
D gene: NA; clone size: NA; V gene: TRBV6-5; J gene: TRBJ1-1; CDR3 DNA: TGTGCCAGCAGTAAACAGGGAGAGTACACTGAAGCTTTCTTT; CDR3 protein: CASSKQGEYTEAFF
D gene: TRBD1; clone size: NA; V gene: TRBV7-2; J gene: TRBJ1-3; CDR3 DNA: TGTGCCAGCAGCTTAGTCGGGACAGGGGCTGGAAACACCATATATTTT; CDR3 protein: CASSLVGTGAGNTIYF
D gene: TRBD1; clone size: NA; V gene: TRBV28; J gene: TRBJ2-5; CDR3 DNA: TGTGCCAGCAGCTCCGGGACAGGGCGAGGAGAGACCCAGTACTTC; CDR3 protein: CASSSGTGRGETQYF
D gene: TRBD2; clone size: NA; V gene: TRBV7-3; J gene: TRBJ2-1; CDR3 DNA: TGTGCCAGCAGCTCAAGCGGGGGGAACTACAATGAGCAGTTCTTC; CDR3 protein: CASSSSGGNYNEQFF
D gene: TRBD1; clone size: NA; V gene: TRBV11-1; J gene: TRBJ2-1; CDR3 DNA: TGTGCCAGCAGCTTGGGGGGGACAGGGAGGGGCCCTGAGCAGTTCTTC; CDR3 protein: CASSLGGTGRGPEQFF
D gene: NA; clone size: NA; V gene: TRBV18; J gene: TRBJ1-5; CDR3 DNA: TGTGCCAGCTCACCACCATACAGTACCAGCAATCAGCCCCAGCATTTT; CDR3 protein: CASSPPYSTSNQPQHF
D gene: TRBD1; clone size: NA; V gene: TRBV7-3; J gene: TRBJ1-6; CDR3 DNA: TGTGCCAGCAGCTTAAATTCGCAGGGGGCTCAATCACCCCTCCACTTT; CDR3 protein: CASSLNSQGAQSPLHF
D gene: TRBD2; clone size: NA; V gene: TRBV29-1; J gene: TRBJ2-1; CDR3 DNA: TGCAGCGTCGCGGGACTAGCGGGATTTGAGCAGTTCTTC; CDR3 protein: CSVAGLAGFEQFF
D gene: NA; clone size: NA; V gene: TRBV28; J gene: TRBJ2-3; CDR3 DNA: TGTGCCAGCAACGGCGGGGCGAGGGCAGACACAGATACGCAGTATTTT; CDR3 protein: CASNGGARADTDTQYF
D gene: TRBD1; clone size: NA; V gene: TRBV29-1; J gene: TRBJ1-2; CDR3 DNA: TGCAGCGTTGACTATAAGGGACAGGGATACGGCTACACCTTC; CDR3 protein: CSVDYKGQGYGYTF
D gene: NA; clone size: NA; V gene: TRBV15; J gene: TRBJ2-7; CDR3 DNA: TGTGCCACCAGCAGAGTCACAGGGTACTACGAGCAGTACTTC; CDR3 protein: CATSRVTGYYEQYF
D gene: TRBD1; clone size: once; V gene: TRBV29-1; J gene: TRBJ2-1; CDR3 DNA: TGCAGCGTCCTCGGACAGGGAAGTTACAATGAGCAGTTCTTC; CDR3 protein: CSVLGQGSYNEQFF
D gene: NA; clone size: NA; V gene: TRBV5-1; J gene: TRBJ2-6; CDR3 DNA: TGCGCCAGCAGCTTGGCAGGGACAGGGGCCAACGTCCTGACTTTC; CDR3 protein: CASSLAGTGANVLTF
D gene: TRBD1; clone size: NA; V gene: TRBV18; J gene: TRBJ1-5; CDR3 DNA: TGTGCCAGCTCAAGGGACAGGGGGACCGGTCAGCCCCAGCATTTT; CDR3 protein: CASSRDRGTGQPQHF
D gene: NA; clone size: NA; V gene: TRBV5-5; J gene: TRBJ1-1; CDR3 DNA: TGTGCCAGCGTAAGGGCGGGTGACACTGAAGCTTTCTTT; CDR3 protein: CASVRAGDTEAFF
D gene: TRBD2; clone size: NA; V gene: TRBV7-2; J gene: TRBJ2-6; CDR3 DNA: TGTGCCAGCAGATTAGCGGGGGGGCTTTCAGGGGCCAACGTCCTGACTTTC; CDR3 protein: CASRLAGGLSGANVLTF
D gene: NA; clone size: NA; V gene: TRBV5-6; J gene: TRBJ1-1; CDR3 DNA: TGTGCCAGCAGCCCCACCCGGGGGAATGAAGCTTTCTTT; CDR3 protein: CASSPTRGNEAFF
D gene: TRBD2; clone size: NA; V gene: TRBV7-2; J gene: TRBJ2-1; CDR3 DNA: TGTGCCAGCAGCATGGGACTAGCCTCCTACAATGAGCAGTTCTTC; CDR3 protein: CASSMGLASYNEQFF
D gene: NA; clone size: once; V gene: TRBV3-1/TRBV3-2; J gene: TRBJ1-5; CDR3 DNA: TGTGCCAGCAGCCAAGATCTACAGTACAATCAGCCCCAGCATTTT; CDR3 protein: CASSQDLQYNQPQHF
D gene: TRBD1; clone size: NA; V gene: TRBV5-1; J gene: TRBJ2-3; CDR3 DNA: TGCGCCAGCAGGTGGAGCGAGGGGGCACAGAATACGCAGTATTTT; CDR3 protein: CASRWSEGAQNTQYF
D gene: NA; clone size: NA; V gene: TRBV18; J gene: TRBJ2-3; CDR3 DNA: TGTGCCAGCTCCCAGGGTGCTTACACAGATACGCAGTATTTT; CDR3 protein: CASSQGAYTDTQYF
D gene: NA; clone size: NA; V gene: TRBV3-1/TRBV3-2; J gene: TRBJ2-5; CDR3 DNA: TGTGCCAGCAGCCAAACGGGACTTGAGGGAGAGACCCAGTACTTC; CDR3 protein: CASSQTGLEGETQYF